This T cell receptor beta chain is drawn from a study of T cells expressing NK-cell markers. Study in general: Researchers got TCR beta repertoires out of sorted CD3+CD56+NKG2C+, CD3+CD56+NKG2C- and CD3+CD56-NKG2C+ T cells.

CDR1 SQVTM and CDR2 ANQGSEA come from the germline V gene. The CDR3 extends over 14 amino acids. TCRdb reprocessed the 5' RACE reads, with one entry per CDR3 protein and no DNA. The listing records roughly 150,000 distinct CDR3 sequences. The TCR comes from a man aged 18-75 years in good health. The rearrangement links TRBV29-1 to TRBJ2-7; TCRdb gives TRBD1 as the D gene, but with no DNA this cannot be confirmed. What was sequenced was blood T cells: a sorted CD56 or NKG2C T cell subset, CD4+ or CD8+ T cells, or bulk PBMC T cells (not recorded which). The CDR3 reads CSVDGGTGVAEQYF.